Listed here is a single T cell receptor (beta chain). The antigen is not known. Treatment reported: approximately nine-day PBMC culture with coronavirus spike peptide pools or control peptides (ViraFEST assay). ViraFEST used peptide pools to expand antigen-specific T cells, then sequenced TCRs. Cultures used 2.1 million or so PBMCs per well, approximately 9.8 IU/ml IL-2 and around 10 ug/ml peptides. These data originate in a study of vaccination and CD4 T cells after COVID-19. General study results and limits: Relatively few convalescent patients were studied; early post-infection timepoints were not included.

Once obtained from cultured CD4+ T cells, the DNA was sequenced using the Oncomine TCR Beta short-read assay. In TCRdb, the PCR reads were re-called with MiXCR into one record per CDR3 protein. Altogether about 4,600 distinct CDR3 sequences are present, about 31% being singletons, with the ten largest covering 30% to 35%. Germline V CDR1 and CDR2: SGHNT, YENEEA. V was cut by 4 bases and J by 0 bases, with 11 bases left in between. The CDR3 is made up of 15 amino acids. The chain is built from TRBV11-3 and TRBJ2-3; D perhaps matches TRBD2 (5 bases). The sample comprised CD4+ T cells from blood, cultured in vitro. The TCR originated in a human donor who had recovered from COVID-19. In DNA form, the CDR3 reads TGTGCCAGCAGCTACCTAGCTTCTAGCACAGATACGCAGTATTTT. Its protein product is CASSYLASSTDTQYF.